Here is one T cell receptor (beta chain) with its context. 60 Vbeta and 13 Jbeta primers were used in PCR. Produced via immunoSEQ multiplex PCR; TCRdb's table is partial and in-frame only. The sample includes about 160,000 clones, 71% of them seen just once. This CDR3 is 14 amino acids long. Germline V gene lookup returns CDR1 MDHEN and CDR2 SYDVKM. The trim removed 7 bases at V and 2 bases at J, leaving 8 bases unmatched. The data derive from a study of cytomegalovirus exposure and HLA in healthy donors. J is TRBJ2-7 and V is TRBV28; TRBD1 agrees at 7 bases. The sequencing input was PBMCs. The source of this sequence is a woman aged 25 to 39 in good health and CMV-seronegative. As DNA, the CDR3 is TGTGCCAGCATCCCGGGACAGCTAACCTACGAGCAGTACTTC. Translating it yields CASIPGQLTYEQYF.